This paragraph covers one TCR beta chain sequence. This record comes from a study of blood T cell repertoires in COVID-19. The table came from immunoSEQ multiplex PCR; TCRdb's copy has only in-frame clones and leaves some out. This table holds about 300,000 clones, 70% to 90% found once. This clonotype originated in a woman in her late teens or twenties who had recovered from COVID-19. The sample was PBMCs or T cells enriched from blood (not recorded which).

CDR3 protein: CASGPGTSVDNEQFF. CDR3 nucleotides: TGTGCTAGTGGTCCCGGGACTAGCGTTGACAATGAGCAGTTCTTC. The chain links TRBV12-5 to TRBJ2-1; 10 bases fit TRBD2. The trim removed 5 bases at V and 5 bases at J, leaving 6 bases unmatched. CDR1 is LGHNT, CDR2 FRNRAP, per germline. The CDR3 is 15 amino acids.